This T cell receptor beta chain stems from a study of Graves' ophthalmopathy and Graves' hyperthyroidism. This clonotype has ten or more counts. Scientists amplified the TCR beta CDR3 regions from RNA transcripts. HTBI primers were used in a first-round RT-PCR, which preceded a second-round multiplex PCR. From the multiplex PCR reads, TCRdb called clonotypes with MiXCR, one entry per CDR3 protein. The top ten hold about 3.3% of the sample, which has hundreds of thousands of distinct CDR3 sequences, 35% to 45% seen once. There are 12 residues in the CDR3. In germline, CDR1 is MGHDK, CDR2 SYGVNS. V lost 1 base and J lost 6, with 7 bases in between.

The sequence derives from an adult man with Graves' ophthalmopathy. Sample: peripheral blood. The chain couples TRBV25-1 to TRBJ2-7; D not resolved. The CDR3 sequence: CASSESQLEQYF. CDR3 sequence (DNA): TGTGCCAGCAGTGAATCTCAGCTCGAGCAGTACTTC.